The 28 T cell receptor beta chains listed next were all sequenced from one sample in a study of blood T cell repertoires in COVID-19. The assay was immunoSEQ multiplex PCR, and TCRdb's table has in-frame clones only and misses some. The sample carries approximately 240,000 clones, roughly 84% recorded once. The specimen was peripheral blood. The receptors here all came from a woman in her forties who had recovered from COVID-19.

This clone has more than one count but fewer than ten. CDR3 nucleotide sequence: TGTGCCAGCAGTTTATCCCCTCCCGCTGAAGCTTTCTTT. Protein: CASSLSPPAEAFF. V is TRBV28 and J is TRBJ1-1; no reliable D call. The CDR3 runs 13 residues. With 1 base removed from V and 6 bases from J, the gap between germline ends came to 9 bases. Germline lookup yields CDR1 MDHEN and CDR2 SYDVKM.

The chain couples TRBV25-1 to TRBJ1-1, with TRBD1 as a possible D gene (5 bases). The germline V gene has CDR1 MGHDK and CDR2 SYGVNS. The CDR3 runs 13 residues. V was shortened by 6 bases and J by 5 bases, with 13 bases between the two germline ends. CDR3 coding DNA: TGTGCCAGCAGGGGCCAGGGTCGTACTGAAGCTTTCTTT. It is translated as CASRGQGRTEAFF.

This clone appeared a single time. CDR3 region: CASSTIQGMLGNQPQHF. The CDR3 DNA reads as TGTGCCAGTAGTACAATACAGGGAATGCTTGGCAATCAGCCCCAGCATTTT. The chain recombines TRBV19 with TRBJ1-5, with a weak D call TRBD1 (6 bases). V lost 4 bases to trimming and J lost 2 bases, with 18 bases between them. Germline CDR1 and CDR2: LNHDA and SQIVND (reference sequence). There are 17 residues in the CDR3.

The chain recombines TRBV19 with TRBJ1-5; perhaps TRBD1 as D (6 bases). Germline values: CDR1 LNHDA, CDR2 SQIVND (reference sequence). This CDR3 has 14 amino acids. Trimming took 9 bases from V and 1 from J, leaving 13 bases between them. CDR3 DNA: TGTGCCAGCTCGTCACAGGGAAGCAATCAGCCCCAGCATTTT. Translated, it gives CASSSQGSNQPQHF.

The chain combines TRBV10-3 with TRBJ1-1; TRBD1 is a possible D gene (5 bases). Germline V CDR1 and CDR2: ENHRY, SYGVKD. The CDR3 covers 15 residues. The V and J ends lost 0 bases and 7 bases respectively, with 15 bases between them. The CDR3 reads CAISESIGGLSEAFF. The CDR3 DNA reads TGTGCCATCAGTGAGTCGATCGGGGGTCTCAGTGAAGCTTTCTTT.

The CDR3 DNA sequence: TGTGCCAGCAGTCCGCAACAAGTCACGACTGAAGCTTTCTTT. Translation gives CASSPQQVTTEAFF. This sequence joins TRBV7-2 and TRBJ1-1, with no clear D. V lost 6 bases to trimming and J lost 5 bases, with 16 bases between them. The germline gives CDR1 SGHTA, CDR2 FQGNSA. This CDR3 is built from 14 residues.

This clone was observed a few times. This sequence joins TRBV2 and TRBJ2-7, with TRBD1 identical over 7 bases. CDR1 and CDR2 from the germline V gene are SNHLY and FYNNEI. The CDR3 extends over 15 amino acids. Trimming took 3 bases from V and 0 from J; bases not matched to a gene: 5. The CDR3 DNA sequence: TGTGCCAGCAGTGAGGGACAGTTTATCTCCTACGAGCAGTACTTC. Amino acids: CASSEGQFISYEQYF.

The V and J genes are TRBV18 and TRBJ1-2, with 9 nucleotides matching TRBD1. CDR3 length equals 15 residues. The V and J ends lost 3 bases and 5 bases, in that order; junction bases with no gene match: 7. Germline CDR1 is KGHSH and CDR2 is LQKENI. CDR3 DNA: TGTGCCAGCTCACCCACCCCCGGGACAGGGTATGGCTACACCTTC. Translating it yields CASSPTPGTGYGYTF.

The chain has TRBV12-3 or TRBV12-4 and TRBJ1-1; the match to TRBD1 covers 7 bases. The junction had 5 bases not matched to a gene; V was cut back by 5 bases and J by 5 bases. The CDR3 spans 13 residues. The chain's CDR3 is CASSRRQGTEAFF. The DNA for the CDR3 is TGTGCCAGCAGTAGACGACAGGGAACTGAAGCTTTCTTT.

The chain combines TRBV19 with TRBJ2-7; D is uncertain. The CDR3 has 14 residues. Per the germline V gene, CDR1 is LNHDA and CDR2 is SQIVND (reference sequence). The V end lost 7 bases, the J end lost 7 bases, and 20 bases lay between the germline ends. DNA for the CDR3: TGTGCCAGTATCAACCCAGGTGGTTATTGGGAGCAGTACTTC. Translating gives CASINPGGYWEQYF.

This clone showed up just once. The rearrangement joins TRBV5-1 to TRBJ2-7; 10 bases line up with TRBD2. Germline CDR1 is SGHRS and CDR2 is YFSETQ. There are 15 residues in the CDR3. Trimming removed 5 bases from V and 8 bases from J; junction bases left unmatched: 13. As DNA, the CDR3 is TGCGCCAGCAGTTCTCTAGCGGGGGCCCAGAGTAAGCAGTACTTC. It yields the protein CASSSLAGAQSKQYF.

The chain employs TRBV6-5 and TRBJ1-2; D gene unclear. V lost 7 bases and J lost 4, with 10 bases in between. The CDR3 is 12 residues long. The V gene's germline CDR1 is MNHEY and CDR2 SVGAGI. The CDR3 DNA is TGTGCCAGCACCAAGGAGGGCTATGGCTACACCTTC. Its translation: CASTKEGYGYTF.

The table lists this clone with a count of one. V usage is TRBV5-1 and J usage is TRBJ1-2, with 8 nucleotides matching TRBD1. V lost 4 bases, J lost 11 bases, and 13 bases stayed unmatched. The CDR3 is 14 residues long. Per germline, CDR1 SGHRS and CDR2 YFSETQ. CDR3 DNA sequence: TGCGCCAGCAGCCTGGACAGGGCTTCTAACGGGTACACCTTC. This encodes CASSLDRASNGYTF.

The chain joins TRBV5-1 to TRBJ2-5; 12 nucleotides align to TRBD1. CDR3 size: 15 residues. Germline CDR1 and CDR2: SGHRS and YFSETQ. The trim removed 4 bases at V and 5 bases at J, leaving 6 bases unmatched. The chain's CDR3 is CASSKGQGARETQYF. The CDR3 DNA reads TGCGCCAGCAGCAAGGGACAGGGGGCGCGGGAGACCCAGTACTTC.

The chain links TRBV5-6 to TRBJ1-1; 7 bases line up with TRBD1. This CDR3 contains 15 residues. The germline CDR1 and CDR2 sequences are SGHDT and YYEEEE. The V segment lost 2 bases and the J segment 1 base; nucleotides outside the gene matches: 5. CDR3 in amino acids: CASSFTGVGNTEAFF. The CDR3 DNA reads TGTGCCAGCAGCTTCACAGGGGTCGGGAACACTGAAGCTTTCTTT.

The rearrangement joins TRBV15 to TRBJ2-2; unclear D gene. Trimming removed 0 bases from V and 6 bases from J, with 14 bases in between. CDR1 and CDR2 from the germline V gene are LNHNV and YYDKDF (reference sequence). The CDR3 consists of 16 residues. CDR3 loop: CATSRDGSNRAGELFF. The CDR3 DNA is TGTGCCACCAGCAGAGATGGTTCCAATCGAGCCGGGGAGCTGTTTTTT.

The CDR3 DNA is TGTGCCAGCAGCCCCTCCTGGGGAGGTCACCTCTATGGCTACACCTTC. Protein: CASSPSWGGHLYGYTF. J is TRBJ1-2 and V is TRBV13; no clear D. V shed 5 bases and J shed 4 bases, with 20 bases lying between them. The CDR3 sequence is 16 residues long. The germline V gene has CDR1 PRHDT and CDR2 FYEKMQ (reference sequence).

Concerning this clone: This may arise from a read error, as a much more abundant clone is one base away. The CDR3 region has the DNA TGTGCCAGCAGTGTCGGGACTGCAACTAATGAAAAACTGTTTTTT. Its translation is CASSVGTATNEKLFF. This chain links TRBV2 with TRBJ1-4, with D tentatively TRBD1 (5 bases). The V gene lost 4 bases and the J gene lost 0 bases, with 9 bases spanning the gap. The germline CDR1 and CDR2 sequences are SNHLY and FYNNEI. CDR3 length equals 15 residues.

The genes are TRBV5-4 and TRBJ1-1; 7 bases line up with TRBD1. Germline loops: CDR1 SGHNT, CDR2 YYREEE (reference sequence). The CDR3 contains 14 residues. After removal of 3 bases from V and 7 bases from J, the junction contained 9 bases not matched to a gene. The CDR3 is CASSSQGLRGEAFF. The CDR3 nucleotides are TGTGCCAGCAGCTCACAGGGGTTGAGGGGTGAAGCTTTCTTT.

This rearrangement joins TRBV28 to TRBJ2-6; D might be TRBD1 (6 bases). V lost 1 base and J lost 0, with 10 bases in between. Germline CDR1 reads MDHEN; CDR2 reads SYDVKM. The CDR3 has 17 residues. The CDR3 coding sequence is TGTGCCAGCAGTTTATTAACAGGGACCTCTGGGGCCAACGTCCTGACTTTC. Protein product: CASSLLTGTSGANVLTF.

The chain links TRBV28 to TRBJ2-7; D is possibly TRBD1 (6 bases). This CDR3 contains 13 residues. V lost 4 bases and J 2 bases, leaving 9 bases between the germline ends. The germline CDR1 and CDR2 sequences are MDHEN and SYDVKM. The CDR3 loop is CASSWTATYEQYF. CDR3 DNA: TGTGCCAGCAGTTGGACAGCCACCTACGAGCAGTACTTC.

The chain couples TRBV12-3 or TRBV12-4 to TRBJ1-5; D ambiguous. The length of the CDR3 is 12 residues. Trimming took off 8 bases at V and 6 bases at J, with 11 bases between the two ends. For the CDR3, the DNA is TGTGCCAGCGGAGACGAGTTTCAGCCCCAGCATTTT. It codes for CASGDEFQPQHF.

The CDR3 spells CASSFGGGQGLGGYTF. DNA for the CDR3: TGTGCCAGCAGCTTCGGTGGGGGACAGGGACTTGGTGGCTACACCTTC. The gene calls are TRBV5-6 and TRBJ1-2; 9 positions agree with TRBD1. The junction had 12 bases not matched to a gene; V was cut back by 2 bases and J by 7 bases. The CDR3 has 16 residues. From germline, CDR1 is SGHDT and CDR2 YYEEEE.

The chain combines TRBV19 with TRBJ1-4; 8 bases align to TRBD1. This CDR3 is 14 amino acids long. V was pared by 6 bases and J by 4 bases, with 4 bases of the junction left unmatched. Germline V gene lookup returns CDR1 LNHDA and CDR2 SQIVND (reference sequence). CDR3 protein: CASSPGQVNEKLFF. CDR3 coding DNA: TGTGCCAGTAGCCCGGGACAGGTTAATGAAAAACTGTTTTTT.

This chain uses TRBV3-1 (or the pseudogene TRBV3-2) with TRBJ1-5; 9 bases agree with TRBD1. Trimming at V came to 2 bases and at J to 7 bases, leaving 3 bases not matched to a gene. The CDR3 totals 14 residues. Per germline, CDR1 LGHDT and CDR2 YNNKEL (reference sequence). The chain's CDR3 is CASSQTGGWQPQHF. For the CDR3, the DNA is TGTGCCAGCAGCCAAACAGGGGGCTGGCAGCCCCAGCATTTT.

The chain carries TRBV4-3 and TRBJ1-1; 7 nucleotides line up with TRBD1. V dropped 0 bases and J dropped 10; count of bases not matched to a gene: 8. The CDR3 spans 14 residues. Germline V gene sequence: CDR1 LGHNA, CDR2 YSLEER. CDR3 residues: CASSQEWDSPRAFF. In nucleotides, the CDR3 is TGCGCCAGCAGCCAAGAATGGGACAGCCCCCGAGCTTTCTTT.

This clone was seen once. The gene calls are TRBV7-8 and TRBJ2-1; 8 nucleotides agree with TRBD2. In germline, CDR1 is SGHVS, CDR2 FQNEAQ. This CDR3 has 14 amino acids. V lost 3 bases, J lost 9 bases, and 7 bases stayed unmatched. The CDR3 DNA reads as TGTGCCAGCAGCTTTGCTCGGGGGGGTGGTGAGCAGTTCTTC. It specifies CASSFARGGGEQFF.

There are a few counts of this clone. V usage is TRBV13 and J usage is TRBJ2-3; TRBD2 agrees at 9 bases. Germline assignment: CDR1 PRHDT and CDR2 FYEKMQ (reference sequence). After removal of 6 bases from V and 0 bases from J, the junction contained 7 bases not matched to a gene. CDR3 size: 16 residues. The CDR3 DNA is TGTGCCAGCAGGCGGCTAGCGGGGACTAGCACAGATACGCAGTATTTT. It translates to CASRRLAGTSTDTQYF.